This record concerns one T cell receptor (beta chain) sequence. Its antigen is not identified. The data were taken from a study of cytomegalovirus exposure and HLA in healthy donors. Generated by immunoSEQ multiplex PCR, the TCRdb table keeps only in-frame clones and is missing some. The sample lists approximately 150,000 clones; approximately 89% were seen once. Whole-study findings and limits: The investigators catalogued some 160 TCR beta chains as cytomegalovirus-associated.

The CDR3 consists of 16 residues. Deletions cut 3 bases from V and 7 bases from J, with 21 bases between. Germline assignment: CDR1 PRHDT and CDR2 FYEKMQ (reference sequence). The genes are TRBV13 and TRBJ1-2, with D perhaps matching TRBD1 (5 bases). The sequenced sample was PBMCs. This TCR was sampled from a man between 18 and 29 years old in good health and CMV-seropositive. This CDR3 is CASSLAKGALRAGYTF. For the CDR3, the DNA is TGTGCCAGCAGCTTGGCAAAAGGGGCTCTCCGGGCTGGCTACACCTTC. The whole variable domain, filled in from reference TRBV13 and TRBJ1-2, reads AAGVIQSPRHLIKEKRETATLKCYPIPRHDTVYWYQQGPGQDPQFLISFYEKMQSDKGSIPDRFSAQQFSDYHSELNMSSLELGDSALYFCASSLAKGALRAGYTFGSGTRLTVV.